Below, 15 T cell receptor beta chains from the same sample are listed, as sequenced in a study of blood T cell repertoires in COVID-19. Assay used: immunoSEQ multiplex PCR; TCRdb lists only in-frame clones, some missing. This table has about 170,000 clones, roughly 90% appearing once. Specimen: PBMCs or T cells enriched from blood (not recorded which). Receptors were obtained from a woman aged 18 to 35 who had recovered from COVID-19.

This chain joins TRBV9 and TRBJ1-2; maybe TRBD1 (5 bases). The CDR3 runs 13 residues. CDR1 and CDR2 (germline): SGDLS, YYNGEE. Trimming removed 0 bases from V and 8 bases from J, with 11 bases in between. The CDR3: CASSVAPTGGYTF. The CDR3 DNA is TGTGCCAGCAGCGTAGCTCCAACAGGAGGCTACACCTTC.

CDR3: CASSLDRSKRAPYEQYF. CDR3 DNA sequence: TGTGCCAGCAGCTTAGATCGATCGAAGAGGGCCCCCTACGAGCAGTACTTC. V gene TRBV11-3 combines with J gene TRBJ2-7; perhaps TRBD2 as D (5 bases). The ends were cut back, 0 bases at V and 2 bases at J, with 17 bases in the middle. The CDR3 has 17 amino acids. In germline, CDR1 is SGHNT, CDR2 YENEEA. Together with reference TRBV11-3 and TRBJ2-7, the CDR3 gives the full variable domain: EAGVVQSPRYKIIEKKQPVAFWCNPISGHNTLYWYLQNLGQGPELLIRYENEEAVDDSQLPKDRFSAERLKGVDSTLKIQPAELGDSAVYLCASSLDRSKRAPYEQYFGPGTRLTVT.

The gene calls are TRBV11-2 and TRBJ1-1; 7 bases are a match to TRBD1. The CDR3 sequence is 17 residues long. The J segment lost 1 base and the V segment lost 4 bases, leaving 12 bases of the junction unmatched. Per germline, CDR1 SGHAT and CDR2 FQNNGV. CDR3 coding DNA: TGTGCCAGCAGCTCCACGGGTACGACAGGGCCGAACACTGAAGCTTTCTTT. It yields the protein CASSSTGTTGPNTEAFF. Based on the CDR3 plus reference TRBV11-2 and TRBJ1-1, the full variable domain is EAGVAQSPRYKIIEKRQSVAFWCNPISGHATLYWYQQILGQGPKLLIQFQNNGVVDDSQLPKDRFSAERLKGVDSTLKIQPAKLEDSAVYLCASSSTGTTGPNTEAFFGQGTRLTVV.

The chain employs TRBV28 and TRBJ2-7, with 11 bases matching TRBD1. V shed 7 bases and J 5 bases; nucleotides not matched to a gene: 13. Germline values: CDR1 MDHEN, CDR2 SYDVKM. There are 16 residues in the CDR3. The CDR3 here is CASTPPPDRGPHEQYF. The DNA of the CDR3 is TGTGCCAGCACCCCCCCGCCGGACAGGGGGCCCCACGAGCAGTACTTC. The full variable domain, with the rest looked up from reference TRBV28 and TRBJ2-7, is DVKVTQSSRYLVKRTGEKVFLECVQDMDHENMFWYRQDPGLGLRLIYFSYDVKMKEKGDIPEGYSVSREKKERFSLILESASTNQTSMYLCASTPPPDRGPHEQYFGPGTRLTVT.

In DNA, the CDR3 is TGTGCCAGCACCCTTCAAGCGGGGCCCACAGATACGCAGTATTTT. Protein: CASTLQAGPTDTQYF. This chain connects TRBV28 to TRBJ2-3, with 7 bases lining up with TRBD2. With V trimmed by 7 bases and J by 2 bases, 9 bases remained unmatched. Germline CDR1 is MDHEN and CDR2 is SYDVKM. CDR3 length: 15 residues.

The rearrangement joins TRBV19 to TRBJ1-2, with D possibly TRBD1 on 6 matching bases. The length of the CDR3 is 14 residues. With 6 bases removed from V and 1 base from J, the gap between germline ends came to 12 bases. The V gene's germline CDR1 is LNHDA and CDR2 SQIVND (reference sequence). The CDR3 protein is CASSNGQYNYGYTF. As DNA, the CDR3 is TGTGCCAGTAGCAATGGACAGTATAACTATGGCTACACCTTC.

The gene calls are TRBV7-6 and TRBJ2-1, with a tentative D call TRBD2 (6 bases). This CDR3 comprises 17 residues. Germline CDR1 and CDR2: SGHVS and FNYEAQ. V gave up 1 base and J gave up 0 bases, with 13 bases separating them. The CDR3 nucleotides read TGTGCCAGCAGCTTAGTCCTAACTAGCAGCTCCTACAATGAGCAGTTCTTC. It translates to CASSLVLTSSSYNEQFF.

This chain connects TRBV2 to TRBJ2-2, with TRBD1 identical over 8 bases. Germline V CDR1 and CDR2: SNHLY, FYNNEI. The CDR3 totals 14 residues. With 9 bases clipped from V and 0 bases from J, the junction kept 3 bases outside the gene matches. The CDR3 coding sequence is TGTGCCAGTCGACAGGGGACGAACACCGGGGAGCTGTTTTTT. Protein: CASRQGTNTGELFF. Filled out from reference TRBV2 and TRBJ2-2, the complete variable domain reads EPEVTQTPSHQVTQMGQEVILRCVPISNHLYFYWYRQILGQKVEFLVSFYNNEISEKSEIFDDQFSVERPDGSNFTLKIRSTKLEDSAMYFCASRQGTNTGELFFGEGSRLTVL.

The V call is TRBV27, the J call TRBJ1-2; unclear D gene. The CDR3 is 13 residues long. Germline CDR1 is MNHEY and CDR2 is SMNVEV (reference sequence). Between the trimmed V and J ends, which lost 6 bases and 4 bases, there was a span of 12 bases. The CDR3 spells CASSYVPSYGYTF. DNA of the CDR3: TGTGCCAGCAGCTACGTCCCTTCCTATGGCTACACCTTC.

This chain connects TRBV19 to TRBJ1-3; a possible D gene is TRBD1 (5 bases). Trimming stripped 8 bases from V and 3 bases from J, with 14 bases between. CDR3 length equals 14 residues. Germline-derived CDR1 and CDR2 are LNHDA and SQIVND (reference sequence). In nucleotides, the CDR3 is TGTGCCAGTGGATTGGGGGGTGGTGGAAACACCATATATTTT. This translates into CASGLGGGGNTIYF.

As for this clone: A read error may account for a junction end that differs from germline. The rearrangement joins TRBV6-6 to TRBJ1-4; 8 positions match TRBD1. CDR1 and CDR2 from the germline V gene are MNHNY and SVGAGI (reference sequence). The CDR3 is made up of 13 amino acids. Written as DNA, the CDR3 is TGTGCCAGCAGATACACTCAGGGGGCGGTTTCCGTTTTT. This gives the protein CASRYTQGAVSVF.

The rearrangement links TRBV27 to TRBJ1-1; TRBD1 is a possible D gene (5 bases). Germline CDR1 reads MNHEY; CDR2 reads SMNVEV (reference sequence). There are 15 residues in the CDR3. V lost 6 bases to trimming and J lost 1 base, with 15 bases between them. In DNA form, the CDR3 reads TGTGCCAGCAGCCAGGGTGGGAGGGGGAACACTGAAGCTTTCTTT. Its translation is CASSQGGRGNTEAFF.

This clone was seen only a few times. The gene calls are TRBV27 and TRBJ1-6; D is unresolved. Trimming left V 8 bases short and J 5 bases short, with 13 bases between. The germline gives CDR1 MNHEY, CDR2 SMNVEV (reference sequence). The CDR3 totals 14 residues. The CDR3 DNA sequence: TGTGCCAGCCAAGAGACAACGGATAATTCACCCCTCCACTTT. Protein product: CASQETTDNSPLHF.

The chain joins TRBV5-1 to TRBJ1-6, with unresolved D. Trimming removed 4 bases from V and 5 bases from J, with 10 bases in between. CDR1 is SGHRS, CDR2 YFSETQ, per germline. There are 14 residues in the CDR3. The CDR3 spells CASSGGLNNSPLHF. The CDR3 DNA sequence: TGCGCCAGCAGCGGAGGTCTGAATAATTCACCCCTCCACTTT.

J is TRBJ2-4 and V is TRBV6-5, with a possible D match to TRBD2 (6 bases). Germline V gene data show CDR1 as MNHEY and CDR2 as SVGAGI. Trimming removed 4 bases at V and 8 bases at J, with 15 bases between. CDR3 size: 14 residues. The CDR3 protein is CASSSGTFEDIQYF. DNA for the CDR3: TGTGCCAGCAGTTCCGGGACTTTCGAGGACATTCAGTACTTC.